This TCR beta chain was sequenced during a study of blood T cell repertoires in COVID-19. Across the study: Both acute and convalescent COVID-19 samples were obtained from the United States, Italy and Spain.

Sequencing was performed with immunoSEQ multiplex PCR; in TCRdb, only in-frame clones are kept and a portion is missing. There are roughly 59,000 clones in the sample; roughly 72% occur only once, and 5.5% to 7% lies in the top ten. V lost 4 bases and J lost 5; bases outside the gene matches: 6. CDR3 length: 14 amino acids. Germline-derived CDR1 and CDR2 are SGHDT and YYEEEE. Sequenced input: peripheral blood. V gene TRBV5-6 combines with J gene TRBJ1-2; TRBD1 agrees at 9 bases. This clonotype was obtained from a woman aged 45-65 years with active or convalescent COVID-19. Here the CDR3 DNA reads TGTGCCAGCAGCCAACAGGGGGCGAGATATGGCTACACCTTC. Translated: CASSQQGARYGYTF.